The sequence of this TCR beta chain was determined in a study of shared clonotypes between healthy human individuals. The naive CD8 population came from CD45RO-negative cells selected for CCR7, without terminally differentiated effector memory CD45RA+ cells. At deep level, the assay was performed. Repertoires were generated with immunoSEQ multiplex PCR, while TCRdb's copy carries only in-frame clones and drops some. The sample has approximately 1.9 million clones, 80% to 95% seen once. Whole-study findings and limits: Naive subsets tended to show greater estimated richness than memory subsets. Of the naive CD4 clonotypes, roughly 5% were shared across a handful of donors. A small donor pool kept down the genetic and exposure-history diversity that was represented.

A word on this clone: The antigen remains undetermined.

In germline, CDR1 is SQVTM, CDR2 ANQGSEA. There are 16 residues in the CDR3. V was clipped by 0 bases and J by 0 bases, with 12 bases between them. Sequencing was done on a sample of naive CD8+ T cells from PBMCs. This clonotype originated in a man younger than 30 in good health. Some clones in this sample may be carry-over from other donors' samples. This sequence joins TRBV29-1 and TRBJ2-4, with no clear D. Written as DNA, the CDR3 is TGCAGCGTTGAAGATAAAGGACCCCTAGCCAAAAACATTCAGTACTTC. Protein: CSVEDKGPLAKNIQYF.